The sequence of this T cell receptor (beta chain) was determined in a study of graft-versus-host responses after intestinal transplantation. For the study at large: Anti-thymocyte globulin induction preceded roughly 3 years of tacrolimus and steroid maintenance in all recipients.

Produced via immunoSEQ multiplex PCR; TCRdb's table is partial and in-frame only. The sample has 80,000 to 100,000 clones, about nine tenths seen once; the top ten hold about 0.18%. The CDR3 spans 14 residues. The V gene's germline CDR1 is SGHTA and CDR2 FQGNSA. V dropped 5 bases and J dropped 3; count of bases not matched to a gene: 4. As regards this clone: Antigen: not known.

The chain combines TRBV7-2 with TRBJ2-7; 10 positions agree with TRBD1. The source was unstimulated CD4+ T cells sorted from spleen or lymph node cells, collected before transplant. The TCR comes from a human donor who was the organ donor for an intestinal transplant. DNA of the CDR3: TGTGCCAGCAGCCCCGGACAGGGGGACTACGAGCAGTACTTC. Translated, it gives CASSPGQGDYEQYF. The complete variable domain, with remaining parts taken from reference TRBV7-2 and TRBJ2-7, reads GAGVSQSPSNKVTEKGKDVELRCDPISGHTALYWYRQSLGQGLEFLIYFQGNSAPDKSGLPSDRFSAERTGGSVSTLTIQRTQQEDSAVYLCASSPGQGDYEQYFGPGTRLTVT.